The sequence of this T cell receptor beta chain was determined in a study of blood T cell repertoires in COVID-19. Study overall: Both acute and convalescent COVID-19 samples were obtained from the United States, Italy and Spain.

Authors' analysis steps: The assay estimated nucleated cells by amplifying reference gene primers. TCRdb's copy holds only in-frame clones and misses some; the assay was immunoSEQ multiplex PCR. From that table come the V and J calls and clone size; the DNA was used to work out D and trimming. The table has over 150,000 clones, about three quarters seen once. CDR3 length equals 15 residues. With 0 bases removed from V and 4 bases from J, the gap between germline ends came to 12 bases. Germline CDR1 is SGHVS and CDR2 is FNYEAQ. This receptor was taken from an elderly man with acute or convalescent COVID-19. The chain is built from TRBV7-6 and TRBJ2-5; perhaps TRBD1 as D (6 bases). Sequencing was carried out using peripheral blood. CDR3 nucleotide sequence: TGTGCCAGCAGCTTAGCGAACAGGGTACGAGAGACCCAGTACTTC. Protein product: CASSLANRVRETQYF.